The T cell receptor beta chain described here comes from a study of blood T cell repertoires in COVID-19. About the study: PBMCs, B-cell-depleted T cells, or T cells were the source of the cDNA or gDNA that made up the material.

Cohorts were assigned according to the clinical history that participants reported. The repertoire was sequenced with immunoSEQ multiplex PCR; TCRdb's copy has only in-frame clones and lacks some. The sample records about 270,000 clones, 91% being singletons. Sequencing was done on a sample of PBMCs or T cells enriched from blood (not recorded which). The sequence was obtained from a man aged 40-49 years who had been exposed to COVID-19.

This CDR3 reads CAWTRFAGGYNEQFF. The CDR3 region has the DNA TGTGCCTGGACACGTTTTGCGGGAGGGTACAATGAGCAGTTCTTC. The J gene is TRBJ2-1, the V gene TRBV30, with 9 positions matching TRBD2. V dropped 4 bases and J dropped 4; count of bases not matched to a gene: 8. Germline CDR1 GTSNPN, CDR2 SVGIG (reference sequence). The CDR3 runs to 15 residues.